These 27 T cell receptor beta chains were sequenced from one sample in a study of blood T cell repertoires in COVID-19. This table comes from immunoSEQ multiplex PCR, and its TCRdb copy is limited to in-frame clones, with some not included. This table holds roughly 200,000 clones, around 81% found once. Input material: peripheral blood. Receptors originate from a woman between 65 and 79 years old with acute or convalescent COVID-19.

The rearrangement links TRBV2 to TRBJ2-2; 9 nucleotides agree with TRBD1. Germline CDR1 and CDR2: SNHLY and FYNNEI. V lost 7 bases, J lost 6 bases, and 6 bases stayed unmatched. This CDR3 is 14 amino acids long. The CDR3 here is CASTKDRGAGELFF. The CDR3 DNA reads as TGTGCCAGCACCAAAGACAGGGGGGCCGGGGAGCTGTTTTTT.

In its sample, this clone was seen a few times. This chain uses TRBV29-1 with TRBJ2-1; perhaps TRBD2 as D (5 bases). Trimming removed 5 bases from V and 3 bases from J, with 17 bases in between. The CDR3 spans 15 residues. Germline assignment: CDR1 SQVTM and CDR2 ANQGSEA. The CDR3 spells CSVPMARTFYNEQFF. DNA of the CDR3: TGCAGCGTTCCCATGGCTCGGACTTTCTACAATGAGCAGTTCTTC.

The chain links TRBV12-2 to TRBJ2-5; the table's D call of TRBD2 was not tested on the DNA. TRBV12-2 is designated a pseudogene. The CDR3 totals 15 residues. The CDR3 protein is CASRLVSGNEETQYF. CDR3 DNA: TGTGCAAGTCGCTTAGTTAGCGGGAACGAGGAGACCCAGTACTTC.

The chain has TRBV30 and TRBJ2-3, with D perhaps matching TRBD1 (6 bases). Per the germline V gene, CDR1 is GTSNPN and CDR2 is SVGIG (reference sequence). V dropped 3 bases and J dropped 1 base, with 14 bases sitting between them. This CDR3 is built from 15 residues. CDR3 DNA sequence: TGTGCCTGGAGCCCAACCCGGACAGGCACAGATACGCAGTATTTT. Translated: CAWSPTRTGTDTQYF.

The V and J genes are TRBV5-8 and TRBJ1-6; TRBD1 is a possible D gene (5 bases). The CDR3 is 14 amino acids. V dropped 1 base and J dropped 7 bases, with 9 bases sitting between them. The germline V gene has CDR1 SGHTS and CDR2 YDEGEE. CDR3 sequence: CASSLIGGNSPLHF. Written as DNA, the CDR3 is TGTGCCAGCAGCTTGATTGGGGGGAATTCACCCCTCCACTTT. Using reference TRBV5-8 and TRBJ1-6 for the parts outside the CDR3, the full variable domain is EAGVTQSPTHLIKTRGQQATLRCSPISGHTSVYWYQQALGLGLQFLLWYDEGEERNRGNFPPRFSGRQFPNYSSELNVNALELEDSALYLCASSLIGGNSPLHFGNGTRLTVT.

This chain links TRBV12-3 or TRBV12-4 with TRBJ1-2, with 7 bases fitting TRBD1. Germline trimming cut 6 bases from V and 8 bases from J; bases unmatched to any gene: 9. The CDR3 has 13 residues. The CDR3 loop reads CASSENVGGGYTF. The CDR3 coding sequence is TGTGCCAGCAGCGAAAACGTAGGGGGCGGCTACACCTTC.

The chain couples TRBV19 to TRBJ2-3; D is possibly TRBD1 (6 bases). The CDR3 sequence is 13 residues long. Germline values: CDR1 LNHDA, CDR2 SQIVND (reference sequence). The V gene lost 6 bases and the J gene lost 1 base, with 8 bases spanning the gap. The chain's CDR3 is CASSRQGTDTQYF. The DNA of the CDR3 is TGTGCCAGTAGCAGACAGGGCACAGATACGCAGTATTTT.

This chain links TRBV11-3 with TRBJ2-3, with TRBD1 matching 8 bases. V shed 1 base, J shed 3 bases, and the junction held 6 bases outside the gene matches. The germline CDR1 and CDR2 sequences are SGHNT and YENEEA. The CDR3 totals 16 residues. DNA of the CDR3: TGTGCCAGCAGCTTAGGAAGACAGGGGAGGACAGATACGCAGTATTTT. Protein product: CASSLGRQGRTDTQYF. Looking up the rest from reference TRBV11-3 and TRBJ2-3 gives the full variable domain: EAGVVQSPRYKIIEKKQPVAFWCNPISGHNTLYWYLQNLGQGPELLIRYENEEAVDDSQLPKDRFSAERLKGVDSTLKIQPAELGDSAVYLCASSLGRQGRTDTQYFGPGTRLTVL.

This clone showed up just once. The chain links TRBV7-2 to TRBJ2-4; D not resolved. The germline CDR1 and CDR2 sequences are SGHTA and FQGNSA. The CDR3 is 14 amino acids. V gave up 1 base and J gave up 0 bases, with 4 bases separating them. As DNA, the CDR3 is TGTGCCAGCAGCTTAGGGCTAGCCAAAAACATTCAGTACTTC. Translated: CASSLGLAKNIQYF.

This clone is a singleton in its sample. The genes are TRBV27 and TRBJ1-5, with D possibly matching TRBD1 (6 bases). Trimming took 7 bases from V and 6 from J, leaving 16 bases between them. This CDR3 spans 14 amino acids. Germline V lookup: CDR1 MNHEY, CDR2 SMNVEV (reference sequence). The CDR3 region has the DNA TGTGCCAGCACCCCCGGGGGGCATTCTCAGCCCCAGCATTTT. The encoded protein is CASTPGGHSQPQHF.

The sample holds a few counts of this clone. V and J are TRBV28 and TRBJ1-4, with a possible D match to TRBD1 (6 bases). The CDR3 contains 14 residues. Germline CDR1 reads MDHEN; CDR2 reads SYDVKM. Between the trimmed V and J ends, which lost 4 bases and 3 bases, there was a span of 9 bases. CDR3 sequence: CASSSRGANEKLFF. The CDR3 region has the DNA TGTGCCAGCAGTTCCAGGGGAGCTAATGAAAAACTGTTTTTT. Drawing the rest from reference TRBV28 and TRBJ1-4, the complete variable domain is DVKVTQSSRYLVKRTGEKVFLECVQDMDHENMFWYRQDPGLGLRLIYFSYDVKMKEKGDIPEGYSVSREKKERFSLILESASTNQTSMYLCASSSRGANEKLFFGSGTQLSVL.

V is TRBV29-1 and J is TRBJ2-3; a weak D match, TRBD2 (6 bases). CDR3 length: 12 residues. Per germline, CDR1 SQVTM and CDR2 ANQGSEA. V was clipped by 4 bases and J by 4 bases, with 9 bases between them. As DNA, the CDR3 is TGCAGCGTTGGGTGGGAGGCAGATACGCAGTATTTT. Protein sequence: CSVGWEADTQYF.

The CDR3 DNA is TGTGCCACCAGTGTTACTAGCGGGAACTCCTACAATGAGCAGTTCTTC. Encoded protein: CATSVTSGNSYNEQFF. This sequence joins TRBV24-1 and TRBJ2-1, with TRBD2 identical over 10 bases. Germline V gene data show CDR1 as KGHDR and CDR2 as SFDVKD. This CDR3 is built from 16 residues. The ends lost 5 bases at V and 0 bases at J; junction bases unmatched: 3.

V usage is TRBV6-1 and J usage is TRBJ1-2; a weak D match, TRBD1 (6 bases). The CDR3 totals 14 residues. V was clipped by 1 base and J by 5 bases, with 11 bases between them. Germline CDR1 reads MNHNS; CDR2 reads SASEGT. The CDR3 sequence is CASSEVGGAYGYTF. DNA for the CDR3: TGTGCCAGCAGTGAAGTCGGGGGGGCGTATGGCTACACCTTC.

The chain employs TRBV27 and TRBJ2-2, with D tentatively TRBD2 (6 bases). Trimming removed 7 bases at V and 7 bases at J, with 13 bases between. Germline V CDR1 and CDR2: MNHEY, SMNVEV (reference sequence). The CDR3 has 13 residues. The CDR3 protein is CASTPGSFGELFF. DNA for the CDR3: TGTGCCAGCACCCCCGGGAGTTTCGGGGAGCTGTTTTTT.

The V and J genes are TRBV6-6 and TRBJ1-6; TRBD1 matches at 7 bases. Germline V gene lookup returns CDR1 MNHNY and CDR2 SVGAGI (reference sequence). Trimming took 6 bases from V and 7 from J; bases not matched to a gene: 3. This CDR3 contains 13 residues. This CDR3 reads CASSRDSNSPLHF. CDR3 in DNA: TGTGCCAGCAGCCGGGACAGCAATTCACCCCTCCACTTT.

The V and J genes are TRBV30 and TRBJ2-5; 8 nucleotides agree with TRBD2. The CDR3 covers 14 residues. From germline, CDR1 is GTSNPN and CDR2 SVGIG (reference sequence). With 4 bases clipped from V and 2 bases from J, the junction kept 6 bases outside the gene matches. CDR3 residues: CAWNPGRGQETQYF. As DNA, the CDR3 is TGTGCCTGGAACCCCGGGAGGGGGCAAGAGACCCAGTACTTC.

This chain connects TRBV19 to TRBJ1-4; tentatively, D is TRBD1 (5 bases). Per the germline V gene, CDR1 is LNHDA and CDR2 is SQIVND (reference sequence). The CDR3 extends over 18 amino acids. The V gene lost 6 bases and the J gene lost 0 bases, with 20 bases spanning the gap. The CDR3 DNA follows: TGTGCCAGTAGCTACACGCCGGGACTAGTTCCAACTAATGAAAAACTGTTTTTT. Protein sequence: CASSYTPGLVPTNEKLFF.

Only a few counts were recorded for this clone. This chain uses TRBV28 with TRBJ1-2; 7 bases are a match to TRBD1. The length of the CDR3 is 17 residues. CDR1 and CDR2 from the germline V gene are MDHEN and SYDVKM. The J segment lost 6 bases and the V segment lost 2 bases, leaving 15 bases of the junction unmatched. The CDR3 here is CASSLSPNVDRAHGYTF. DNA for the CDR3: TGTGCCAGCAGTTTAAGCCCCAACGTCGACAGGGCTCATGGCTACACCTTC.

The rearrangement uses TRBV28 and TRBJ2-5; 10 nucleotides agree with TRBD2. Trimming took 6 bases from V and 2 from J; bases not matched to a gene: 3. The CDR3 totals 14 residues. In germline, CDR1 is MDHEN, CDR2 SYDVKM. The CDR3 bases are TGTGCCAGCAGGGTAGCGGGAGGACAAGAGACCCAGTACTTC. Translated: CASRVAGGQETQYF.

This rearrangement joins TRBV3-1 (or the pseudogene TRBV3-2) to TRBJ1-2; a possible D gene is TRBD1 (6 bases). The CDR3 sequence is 12 residues long. Germline V gene sequence: CDR1 LGHDT, CDR2 YNNKEL (reference sequence). Trimming removed 6 bases at V and 8 bases at J, with 13 bases between. CDR3 DNA sequence: TGTGCCAGCAGTTCCGACAGGCAAGGCTACACCTTC. Residues: CASSSDRQGYTF.

The chain employs TRBV27 and TRBJ2-3; a weak D match, TRBD1 (6 bases). Germline loops: CDR1 MNHEY, CDR2 SMNVEV (reference sequence). V was trimmed by 5 bases and J by 2 bases, leaving 11 bases between them. The CDR3 covers 14 residues. The CDR3 loop reads CASSPRTDTDTQYF. The CDR3, as DNA: TGTGCCAGCAGTCCCCGGACAGACACAGATACGCAGTATTTT.

The gene calls are TRBV12-3 or TRBV12-4 and TRBJ1-3; no clear D. V was pared by 11 bases and J by 4 bases, with 6 bases between. The CDR3 covers 10 residues. CDR3 sequence reads: CASGGNTIYF. The CDR3 region has the DNA TGTGCCTCGGGGGGAAACACCATATATTTT.

This clone was observed a handful of times. This rearrangement joins TRBV27 to TRBJ1-4; tentative D call: TRBD1 (5 bases). This CDR3 spans 16 amino acids. Germline V gives CDR1 MNHEY, CDR2 SMNVEV (reference sequence). Trimming took 6 bases from V and 5 from J, leaving 19 bases between them. CDR3: CASSLGFLGQNEKLFF. CDR3 DNA sequence: TGTGCCAGCAGCCTCGGCTTTCTAGGACAAAATGAAAAACTGTTTTTT.

This clone was seen more than once but under ten times. The V call is TRBV30, the J call TRBJ1-2; 7 bases line up with TRBD1. Germline V CDR1 and CDR2: GTSNPN, SVGIG (reference sequence). Trimming took 3 bases from V and 5 from J; bases not matched to a gene: 18. The CDR3 is 17 amino acids. The CDR3 loop reads CAWSDRRRPGQRYGYTF. CDR3 coding DNA: TGTGCCTGGAGCGACCGTCGACGACCGGGACAGAGATATGGCTACACCTTC.

This clone was picked up a small number of times. The chain combines TRBV5-4 with TRBJ2-5, with TRBD1 as a possible D gene (6 bases). Looked up from germline, CDR1 is SGHNT and CDR2 is YYREEE (reference sequence). Deletions cut 0 bases from V and 6 bases from J, with 15 bases between. The CDR3 is 15 residues long. The CDR3 loop reads CASSLGGPRGKTQYF. CDR3 DNA: TGTGCCAGCAGCTTGGGGGGCCCGAGGGGGAAGACCCAGTACTTC. The full variable domain, in which reference TRBV5-4 and TRBJ2-5 provide the parts outside the CDR3, is ETGVTQSPTHLIKTRGQQVTLRCSSQSGHNTVSWYQQALGQGPQFIFQYYREEENGRGNFPPRFSGLQFPNYSSELNVNALELDDSALYLCASSLGGPRGKTQYFGPGTRLLVL.

V is TRBV7-9 and J is TRBJ2-7, with D perhaps TRBD1 (6 bases). Trimming left V 5 bases short and J 6 bases short, with 23 bases between. Germline assignment: CDR1 SEHNR and CDR2 FQNEAQ (reference sequence). This CDR3 has 16 residues. The CDR3 DNA sequence: TGTGCCAGCAGCCTAGGGTCCGGACAGTCTTCGGCCGAGCAGTACTTC. It yields the protein CASSLGSGQSSAEQYF.